This TCR beta chain was sequenced for a study of shared T cell receptors in the human thymus. Trimming took 2 bases from V and 2 from J, leaving 10 bases between them. The CDR3 loop spans 15 amino acids. CDR1 is LNHDA, CDR2 SQIVND, per germline (reference sequence). Sequenced by immunoSEQ multiplex PCR; TCRdb stores in-frame clones only, minus some. Here the sample spans 650,000 to 950,000 clones, roughly 88% being singletons. The data were also submitted as part of a second study, on human thymus T cells. That work states: Finnish infants who were healthy and having corrective surgery for congenital heart defects made up the donors. Highly overlapping thymic repertoires in unrelated individuals were reported by related research.

The sequenced material came from thymocytes. The chain recombines TRBV19 with TRBJ1-3; D unclear. This receptor was obtained from a girl in the first two years of life with a congenital heart defect. The CDR3 DNA is TGTGCCAGTAGTATATTTGGAGGCGCTGGAAACACCATATATTTT. Translating it yields CASSIFGGAGNTIYF. The full variable domain, in which reference TRBV19 and TRBJ1-3 provide the parts outside the CDR3, is DGGITQSPKYLFRKEGQNVTLSCEQNLNHDAMYWYRQDPGQGLRLIYYSQIVNDFQKGDIAEGYSVSREKKESFPLTVTSAQKNPTAFYLCASSIFGGAGNTIYFGEGSWLTVV.